The present T cell receptor (beta chain) was sequenced within a study of shared clonotypes between healthy human individuals. Background on the study: Those who served as donors were a couple of women and a few men between the ages of 18 and 49. Per donor, CD8 memory used one plate, CD8 naive used two, CD4 memory used three and CD4 naive used three. Study-wide points: With a handful of donors compared, roughly 4.9% of naive CD4 clonotypes were shared.

V lost 4 bases, J lost 6 bases, and 17 bases lay in between. Germline values: CDR1 SGHDT, CDR2 YYEEEE. The CDR3 length is 15 residues. Profiling relied on immunoSEQ multiplex PCR, and the TCRdb table lists in-frame clones only, not all of them. The table has over a million clones, roughly 96% seen once. Remarks on this clone: The antigen remains unidentified.

The sequence derives from a man aged 25 to 45 in good health. The sample consisted of naive CD4+ T cells sorted from blood. Described subset: CD45RA+ positively selected. The chain combines TRBV5-6 with TRBJ1-5; D perhaps matches TRBD1 (6 bases). The CDR3 reads CASSQSWGASQPQHF. The CDR3 coding sequence is TGTGCCAGCAGCCAATCATGGGGGGCGAGTCAGCCCCAGCATTTT.